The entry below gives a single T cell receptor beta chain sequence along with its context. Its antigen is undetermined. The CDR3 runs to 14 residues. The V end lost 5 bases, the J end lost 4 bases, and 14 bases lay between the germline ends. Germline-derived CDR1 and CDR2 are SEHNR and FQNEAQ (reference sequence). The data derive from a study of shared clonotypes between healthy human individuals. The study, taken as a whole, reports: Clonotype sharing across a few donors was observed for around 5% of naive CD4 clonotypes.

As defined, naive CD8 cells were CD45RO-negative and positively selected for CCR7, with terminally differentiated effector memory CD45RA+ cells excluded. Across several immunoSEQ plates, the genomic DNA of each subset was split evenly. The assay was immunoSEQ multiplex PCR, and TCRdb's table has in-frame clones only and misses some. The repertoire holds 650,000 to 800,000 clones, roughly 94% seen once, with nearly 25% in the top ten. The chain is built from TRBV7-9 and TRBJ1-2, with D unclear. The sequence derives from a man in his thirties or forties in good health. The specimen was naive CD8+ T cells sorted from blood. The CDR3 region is CASSLNTPVYGYTF. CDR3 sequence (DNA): TGTGCCAGCAGCCTAAATACCCCGGTCTATGGCTACACCTTC.